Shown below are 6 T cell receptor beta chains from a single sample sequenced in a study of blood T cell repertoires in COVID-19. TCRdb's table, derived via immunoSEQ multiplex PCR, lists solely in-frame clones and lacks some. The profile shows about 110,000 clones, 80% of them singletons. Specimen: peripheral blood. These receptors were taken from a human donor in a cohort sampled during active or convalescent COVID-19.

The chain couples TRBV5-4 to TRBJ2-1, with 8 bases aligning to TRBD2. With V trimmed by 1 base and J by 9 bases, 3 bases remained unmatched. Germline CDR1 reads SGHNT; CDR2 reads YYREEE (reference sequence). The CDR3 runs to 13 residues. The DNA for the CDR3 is TGTGCCAGCAGCTTGTGGACTAGCTTTGAGCAGTTCTTC. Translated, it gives CASSLWTSFEQFF.

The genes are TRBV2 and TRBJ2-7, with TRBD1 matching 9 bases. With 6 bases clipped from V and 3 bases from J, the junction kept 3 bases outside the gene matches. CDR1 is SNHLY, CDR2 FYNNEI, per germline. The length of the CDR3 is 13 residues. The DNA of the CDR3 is TGTGCCAGCAGGGGGACAGGGTACTACGAGCAGTACTTC. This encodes CASRGTGYYEQYF.

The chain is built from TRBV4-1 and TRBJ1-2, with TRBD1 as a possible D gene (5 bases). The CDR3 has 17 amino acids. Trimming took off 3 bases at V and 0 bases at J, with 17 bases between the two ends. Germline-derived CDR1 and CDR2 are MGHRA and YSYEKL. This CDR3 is CASSHGPGPEANYGYTF. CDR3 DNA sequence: TGCGCCAGCAGCCACGGCCCAGGGCCCGAGGCTAACTATGGCTACACCTTC.

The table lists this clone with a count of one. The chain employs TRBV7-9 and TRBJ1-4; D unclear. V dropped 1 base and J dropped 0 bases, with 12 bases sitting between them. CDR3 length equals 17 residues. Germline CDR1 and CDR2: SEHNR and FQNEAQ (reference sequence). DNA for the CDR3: TGTGCCAGCAGCTTAGGGACGGGGTCCCCAACTAATGAAAAACTGTTTTTT. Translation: CASSLGTGSPTNEKLFF. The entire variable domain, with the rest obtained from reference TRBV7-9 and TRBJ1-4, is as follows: DTGVSQNPRHKITKRGQNVTFRCDPISEHNRLYWYRQTLGQGPEFLTYFQNEAQLEKSRLLSDRFSAERPKGSFSTLEIQRTEQGDSAMYLCASSLGTGSPTNEKLFFGSGTQLSVL.

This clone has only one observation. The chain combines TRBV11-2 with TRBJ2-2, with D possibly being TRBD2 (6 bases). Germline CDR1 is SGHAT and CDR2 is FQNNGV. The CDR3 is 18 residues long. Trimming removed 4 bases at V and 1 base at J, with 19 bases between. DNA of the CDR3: TGTGCCAGCAGCTCCCAGGCCTCCGGGACTGTGAACACCGGGGAGCTGTTTTTT. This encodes CASSSQASGTVNTGELFF.

CDR3 residues: CASVSLRGGSYEQYF. CDR3 nucleotide sequence: TGTGCCAGCGTCTCACTTAGGGGGGGCTCCTACGAGCAGTACTTC. J is TRBJ2-7 and V is TRBV11-2, with D perhaps matching TRBD2 (7 bases). Germline CDR1 SGHAT, CDR2 FQNNGV. Between the trimmed V and J ends, which lost 8 bases and 0 bases, there was a span of 17 bases. The CDR3 length is 15 residues.